This T cell receptor beta chain emerged from a study of blood T cells in healthy people across ages. Together with a sample-barcoded 5' primer, a J-beta primer mix was included in a second PCR lasting about 7 to 12 cycles. TCRdb ran MiXCR on the 5' RACE reads and lists one entry per CDR3 protein. The table includes some 1.5 million distinct CDR3 sequences, 28% detected once. Trimming shortened V by 5 bases and J by 1 base, and 9 bases separated the two germline ends. The CDR3 has 14 amino acids. Germline-derived CDR1 and CDR2 are LNHNV and YYDKDF (reference sequence). The origin of this receptor is a woman in her twenties or thirties in good health. The specimen was blood. The chain links TRBV15 to TRBJ1-5; D is unresolved. The CDR3 coding sequence is TGTGCCACCAGCCCCCCGGAGAGCAATCAGCCCCAGCATTTT. Translating it yields CATSPPESNQPQHF. The variable domain in full, with the rest retrieved from reference TRBV15 and TRBJ1-5, is DAMVIQNPRYQVTQFGKPVTLSCSQTLNHNVMYWYQQKSSQAPKLLFHYYDKDFNNEADTPDNFQSRRPNTSFCFLDIRSPGLGDTAMYLCATSPPESNQPQHFGDGTRLSIL.